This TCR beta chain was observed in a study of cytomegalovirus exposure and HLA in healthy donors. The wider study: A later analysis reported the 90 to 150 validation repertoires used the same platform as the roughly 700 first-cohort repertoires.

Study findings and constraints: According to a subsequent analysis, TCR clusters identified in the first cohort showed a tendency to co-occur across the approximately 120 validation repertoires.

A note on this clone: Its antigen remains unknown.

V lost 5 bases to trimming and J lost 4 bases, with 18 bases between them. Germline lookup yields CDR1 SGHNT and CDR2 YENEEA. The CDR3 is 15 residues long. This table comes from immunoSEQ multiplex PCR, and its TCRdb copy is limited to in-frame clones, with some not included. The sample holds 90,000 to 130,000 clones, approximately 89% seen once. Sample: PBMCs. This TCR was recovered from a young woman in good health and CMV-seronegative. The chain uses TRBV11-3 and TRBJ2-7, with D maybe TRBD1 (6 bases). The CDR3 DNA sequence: TGTGCCAGCAGCCCCAGTCCAGGGGCGCTTTACGAGCAGTACTTC. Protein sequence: CASSPSPGALYEQYF.